Only a few counts were recorded for the clone carrying this T cell receptor beta chain. This record comes from a study of blood T cells in healthy people across ages. A second PCR, run for roughly 7 to 11 cycles, used a sample-barcoded 5' primer plus a J-beta primer mix. TCRdb fed the 5' RACE reads into MiXCR, producing one record per CDR3 protein. There are 900,000 to 950,000 distinct CDR3 sequences in the sample; about 28% occur only once, and around 9.6% lies in the top ten. V lost 7 bases, J lost 2 bases, and 12 bases lay in between. The CDR3 runs 12 residues. CDR1 is SQVTM, CDR2 ANQGSEA, per germline. Total RNA extraction produced at least 5.5 micrograms (per sample) for the study. A further study also used this sample, focusing on T cells of mothers and their children. That investigation notes: No persistent microchimeric T cell clones were detected.

J is TRBJ2-7 and V is TRBV29-1; D is perhaps TRBD2 (5 bases). Material for sequencing was blood. This TCR came from a woman in her thirties or forties in good health. CDR3 region: CSGDEGTYEQYF. CDR3 nucleotide sequence: TGCAGCGGTGATGAGGGTACCTACGAGCAGTACTTC.